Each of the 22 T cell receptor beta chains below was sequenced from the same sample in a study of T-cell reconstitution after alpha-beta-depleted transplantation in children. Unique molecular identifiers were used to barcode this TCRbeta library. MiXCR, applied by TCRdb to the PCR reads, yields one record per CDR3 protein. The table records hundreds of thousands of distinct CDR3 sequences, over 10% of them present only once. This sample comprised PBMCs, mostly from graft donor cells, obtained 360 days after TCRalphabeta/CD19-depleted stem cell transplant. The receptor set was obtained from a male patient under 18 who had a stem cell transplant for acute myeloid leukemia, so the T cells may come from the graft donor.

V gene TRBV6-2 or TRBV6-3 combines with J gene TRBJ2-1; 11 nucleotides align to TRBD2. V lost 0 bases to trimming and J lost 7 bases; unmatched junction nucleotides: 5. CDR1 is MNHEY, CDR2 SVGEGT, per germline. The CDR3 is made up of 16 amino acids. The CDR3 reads CASSYSLAGGSNEQFF. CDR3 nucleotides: TGTGCCAGCAGTTACTCCCTAGCGGGAGGTTCAAATGAGCAGTTCTTC.

CDR3 coding DNA: TGTGCCAGCAGCTTACCTAGCGGGAGGGCCCATGAGCAGTTCTTC. As protein: CASSLPSGRAHEQFF. J is TRBJ2-1 and V is TRBV11-1, with 12 bases identical to TRBD2. This CDR3 spans 15 amino acids. Germline V CDR1 and CDR2: SGHAT, FQDESV (reference sequence). V trimming: 2 bases; J trimming: 8 bases; junction bases outside the gene matches: 4. Variable domain in full (rest from reference TRBV11-1 and TRBJ2-1): EAEVAQSPRYKITEKSQAVAFWCDPISGHATLYWYRQILGQGPELLVQFQDESVVDDSQLPKDRFSAERLKGVDSTLKIQPAELGDSAMYLCASSLPSGRAHEQFFGPGTRLTVL.

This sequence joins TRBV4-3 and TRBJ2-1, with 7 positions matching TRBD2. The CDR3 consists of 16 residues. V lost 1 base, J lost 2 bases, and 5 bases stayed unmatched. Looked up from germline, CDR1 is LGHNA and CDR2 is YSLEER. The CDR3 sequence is CASSQVWEGPYNEQFF. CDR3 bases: TGCGCCAGCAGCCAAGTTTGGGAGGGCCCCTACAATGAGCAGTTCTTC.

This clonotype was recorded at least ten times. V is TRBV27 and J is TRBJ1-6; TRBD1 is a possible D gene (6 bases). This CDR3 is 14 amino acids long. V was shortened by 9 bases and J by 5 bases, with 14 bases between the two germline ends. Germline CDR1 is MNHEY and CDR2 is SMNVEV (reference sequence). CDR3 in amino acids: CASRGGEDNSPLHF. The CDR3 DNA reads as TGTGCCAGTCGCGGGGGCGAAGATAATTCACCCCTCCACTTT.

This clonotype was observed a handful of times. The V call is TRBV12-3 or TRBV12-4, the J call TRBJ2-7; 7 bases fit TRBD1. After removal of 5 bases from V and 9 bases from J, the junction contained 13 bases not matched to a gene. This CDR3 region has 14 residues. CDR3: CASSRQGISIGQYF. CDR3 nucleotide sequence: TGTGCCAGCAGTCGACAGGGCATTAGTATCGGGCAGTACTTC.

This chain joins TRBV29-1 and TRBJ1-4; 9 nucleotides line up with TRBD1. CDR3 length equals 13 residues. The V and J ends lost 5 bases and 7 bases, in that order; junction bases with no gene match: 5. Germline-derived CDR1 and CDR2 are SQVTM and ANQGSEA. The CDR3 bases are TGCAGCGTTTCGACAGGGGGAGGTGAAAAACTGTTTTTT. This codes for CSVSTGGGEKLFF.

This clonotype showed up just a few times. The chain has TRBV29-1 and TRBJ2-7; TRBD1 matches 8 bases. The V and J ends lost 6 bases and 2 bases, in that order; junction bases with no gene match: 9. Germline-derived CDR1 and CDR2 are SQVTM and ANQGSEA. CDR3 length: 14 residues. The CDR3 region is CSVKAGQVTYEQYF. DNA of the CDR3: TGCAGCGTCAAGGCGGGACAGGTAACCTACGAGCAGTACTTC.

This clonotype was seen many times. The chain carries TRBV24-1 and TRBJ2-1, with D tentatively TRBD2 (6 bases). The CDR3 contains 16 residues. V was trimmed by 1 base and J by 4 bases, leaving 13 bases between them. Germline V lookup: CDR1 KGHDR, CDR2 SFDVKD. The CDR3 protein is CATSDFGGSSYNEQFF. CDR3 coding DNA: TGTGCCACCAGTGATTTTGGAGGGAGTTCGTACAATGAGCAGTTCTTC.

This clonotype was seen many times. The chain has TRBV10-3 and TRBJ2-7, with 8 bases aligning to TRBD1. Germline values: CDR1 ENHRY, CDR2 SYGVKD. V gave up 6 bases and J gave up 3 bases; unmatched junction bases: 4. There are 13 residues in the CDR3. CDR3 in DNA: TGTGCCATCAGGCGGGACAGGATCTACGAGCAGTACTTC. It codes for CAIRRDRIYEQYF.

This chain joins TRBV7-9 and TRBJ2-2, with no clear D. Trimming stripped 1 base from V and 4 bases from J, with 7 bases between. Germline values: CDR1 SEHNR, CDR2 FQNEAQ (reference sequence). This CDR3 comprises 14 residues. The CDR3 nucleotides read TGTGCCAGCAGCTTAGGCCGGACCACCGGGGAGCTGTTTTTT. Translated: CASSLGRTTGELFF.

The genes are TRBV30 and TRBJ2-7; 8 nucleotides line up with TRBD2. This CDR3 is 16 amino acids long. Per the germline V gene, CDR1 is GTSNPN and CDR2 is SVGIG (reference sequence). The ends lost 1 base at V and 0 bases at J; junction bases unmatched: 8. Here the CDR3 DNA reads TGTGCCTGGAGTGGGAAGCGGGAGTTCCCCTCCTACGAGCAGTACTTC. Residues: CAWSGKREFPSYEQYF.

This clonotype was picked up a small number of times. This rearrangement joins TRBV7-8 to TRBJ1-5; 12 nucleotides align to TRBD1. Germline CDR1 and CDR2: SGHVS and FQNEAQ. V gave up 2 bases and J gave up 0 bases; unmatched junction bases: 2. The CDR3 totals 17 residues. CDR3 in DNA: TGTGCCAGCAGCTTAAGGGACAGGGGGCTTAGCAATCAGCCCCAGCATTTT. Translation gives CASSLRDRGLSNQPQHF.

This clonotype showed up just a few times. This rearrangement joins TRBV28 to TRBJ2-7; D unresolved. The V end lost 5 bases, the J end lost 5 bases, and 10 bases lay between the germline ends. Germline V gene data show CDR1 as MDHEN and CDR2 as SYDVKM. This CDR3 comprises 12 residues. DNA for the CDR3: TGTGCCAGCAGTCCTCCGGTCCACGAGCAGTACTTC. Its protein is CASSPPVHEQYF.

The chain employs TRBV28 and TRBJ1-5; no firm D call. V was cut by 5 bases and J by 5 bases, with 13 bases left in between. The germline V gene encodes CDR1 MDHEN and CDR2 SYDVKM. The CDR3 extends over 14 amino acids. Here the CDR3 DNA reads TGTGCCAGCAGTGAAGATTTTCCCTATCAGCCCCAGCATTTT. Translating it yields CASSEDFPYQPQHF.

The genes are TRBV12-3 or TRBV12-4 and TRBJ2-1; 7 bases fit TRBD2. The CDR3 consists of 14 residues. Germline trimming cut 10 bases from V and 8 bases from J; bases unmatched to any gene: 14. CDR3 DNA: TGTGCCATCATGAGTCTAGCGGAGTCGTATGAGCAGTTCTTC. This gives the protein CAIMSLAESYEQFF.

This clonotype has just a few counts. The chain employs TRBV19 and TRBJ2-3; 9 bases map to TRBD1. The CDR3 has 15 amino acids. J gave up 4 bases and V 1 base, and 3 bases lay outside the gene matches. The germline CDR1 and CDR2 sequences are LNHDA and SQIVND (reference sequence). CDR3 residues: CASSIGDRAADTQYF. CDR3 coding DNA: TGTGCCAGTAGTATAGGGGACAGGGCCGCAGATACGCAGTATTTT.

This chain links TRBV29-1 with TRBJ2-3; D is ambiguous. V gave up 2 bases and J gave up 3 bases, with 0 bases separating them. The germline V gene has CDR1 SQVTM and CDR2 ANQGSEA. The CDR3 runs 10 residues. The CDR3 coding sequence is TGCAGCGTTGAAACAGATACGCAGTATTTT. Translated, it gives CSVETDTQYF.

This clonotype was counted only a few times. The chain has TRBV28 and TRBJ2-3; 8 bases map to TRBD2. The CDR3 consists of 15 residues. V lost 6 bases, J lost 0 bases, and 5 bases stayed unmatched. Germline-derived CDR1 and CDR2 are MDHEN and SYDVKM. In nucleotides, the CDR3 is TGTGCCAGCAGGCGGAGCGGGAGTAGCACAGATACGCAGTATTTT. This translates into CASRRSGSSTDTQYF.

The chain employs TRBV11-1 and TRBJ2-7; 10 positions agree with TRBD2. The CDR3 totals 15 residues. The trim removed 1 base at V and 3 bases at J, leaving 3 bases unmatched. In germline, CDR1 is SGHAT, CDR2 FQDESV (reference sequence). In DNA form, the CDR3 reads TGTGCCAGCAGCTTAGAACTAGCGGGATTCTACGAGCAGTACTTC. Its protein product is CASSLELAGFYEQYF.

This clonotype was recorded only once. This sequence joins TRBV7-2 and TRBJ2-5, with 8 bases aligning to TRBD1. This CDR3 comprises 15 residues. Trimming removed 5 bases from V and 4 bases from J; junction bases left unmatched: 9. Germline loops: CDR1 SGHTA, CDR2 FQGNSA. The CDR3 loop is CASSRQGYGGETQYF. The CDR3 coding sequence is TGTGCCAGCAGCCGACAGGGGTATGGGGGAGAGACCCAGTACTTC.

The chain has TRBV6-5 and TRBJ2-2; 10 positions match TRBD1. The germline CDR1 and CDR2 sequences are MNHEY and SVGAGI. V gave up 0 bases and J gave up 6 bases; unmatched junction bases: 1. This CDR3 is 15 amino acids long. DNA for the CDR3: TGTGCCAGCAGTTACTCGGGGACAGGGGCCGGGGAGCTGTTTTTT. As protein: CASSYSGTGAGELFF.

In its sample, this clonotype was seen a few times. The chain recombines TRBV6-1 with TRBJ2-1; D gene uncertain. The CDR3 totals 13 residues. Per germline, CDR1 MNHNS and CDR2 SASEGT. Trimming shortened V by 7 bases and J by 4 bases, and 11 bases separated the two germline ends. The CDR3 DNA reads TGTGCCAGCACTACCCAGTTTTACAATGAGCAGTTCTTC. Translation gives CASTTQFYNEQFF.